The 11 T cell receptor beta chains given below trace back to one sample, sequenced in a study of CD8 T cells in ankylosing spondylitis. From the 5' RACE reads, TCRdb called clonotypes with MiXCR, one entry per CDR3 protein. The sample lists about 140,000 distinct CDR3 sequences, more than 7% seen once, with approximately 7% in the top ten. Sequences were obtained from synovial fluid, either unsorted or a sorted T cell fraction (not recorded which). The receptors were gathered from a male donor with ankylosing spondylitis.

The CDR3 nucleotides read TGCAGCGTCGGGGGGGCCGATGGCTACACCTTC. Amino acid sequence: CSVGGADGYTF. V usage is TRBV29-1 and J usage is TRBJ1-2; weak D call: TRBD1 (6 bases). Between the trimmed V and J ends, which lost 6 bases and 6 bases, there was a span of 11 bases. This CDR3 comprises 11 residues. Germline assignment: CDR1 SQVTM and CDR2 ANQGSEA.

This chain joins TRBV4-2 and TRBJ2-7; 8 nucleotides agree with TRBD2. The CDR3 is 16 residues long. The germline CDR1 and CDR2 sequences are LGHNA and YNFKEQ. With V trimmed by 1 base and J by 1 base, 6 bases remained unmatched. The CDR3 region is CASSQGPAGVSYEQYF. CDR3 sequence (DNA): TGTGCCAGCAGCCAAGGGCCAGCGGGAGTGTCCTACGAGCAGTACTTC.

This clonotype was observed many times. J is TRBJ2-5 and V is TRBV5-4, with D tentatively TRBD1 (5 bases). Germline CDR1 is SGHNT and CDR2 is YYREEE (reference sequence). Trimming shortened V by 0 bases and J by 1 base, and 10 bases separated the two germline ends. There are 15 residues in the CDR3. The CDR3 DNA sequence: TGTGCCAGCAGCTTGGTTAGACAGTCCCAAGAGACCCAGTACTTC. Its translation is CASSLVRQSQETQYF.

This clonotype was observed at least ten times. The chain employs TRBV20-1 and TRBJ2-7; D may be TRBD2 (5 bases). The CDR3 has 14 amino acids. Germline V CDR1 and CDR2: DFQATT, SNEGSKA (reference sequence). The V end lost 6 bases, the J end lost 2 bases, and 17 bases lay between the germline ends. CDR3 in amino acids: CSARRAAYTYEQYF. The CDR3 coding sequence is TGCAGTGCAAGAAGAGCGGCCTACACCTACGAGCAGTACTTC.

This clonotype was seen ten or more times. This sequence joins TRBV4-3 and TRBJ2-7; 7 nucleotides align to TRBD1. There are 15 residues in the CDR3. The germline CDR1 and CDR2 sequences are LGHNA and YSLEER. The V segment lost 6 bases and the J segment 0 bases; nucleotides outside the gene matches: 8. CDR3 coding DNA: TGCGCCAGCAGTCGGGACAGAGCAAGCTCCTACGAGCAGTACTTC. Its translation is CASSRDRASSYEQYF.

In this sample, this clonotype turned up a few times. The chain uses TRBV6-1 and TRBJ1-1; D uncertain. This CDR3 is 14 amino acids long. Germline V CDR1 and CDR2: MNHNS, SASEGT. V was pared by 4 bases and J by 0 bases, with 9 bases between. This CDR3 is CASSVAILNTEAFF. DNA for the CDR3: TGTGCCAGCAGTGTTGCGATTCTGAACACTGAAGCTTTCTTT.

The chain is built from TRBV7-9 and TRBJ2-1; 7 nucleotides agree with TRBD2. Germline V gives CDR1 SEHNR, CDR2 FQNEAQ (reference sequence). The V segment lost 4 bases and the J segment 2 bases; nucleotides outside the gene matches: 8. This CDR3 has 16 residues. The CDR3: CASSSISGAPYNEQFF. The CDR3 DNA follows: TGTGCCAGCAGCTCAATAAGCGGGGCTCCCTACAATGAGCAGTTCTTC. The full variable domain, rest sourced from reference TRBV7-9 and TRBJ2-1, is DTGVSQNPRHKITKRGQNVTFRCDPISEHNRLYWYRQTLGQGPEFLTYFQNEAQLEKSRLLSDRFSAERPKGSFSTLEIQRTEQGDSAMYLCASSSISGAPYNEQFFGPGTRLTVL.

This clonotype was picked up many times. The chain uses TRBV28 and TRBJ2-1; TRBD1 might be the D (5 bases). This CDR3 contains 17 residues. CDR1 is MDHEN, CDR2 SYDVKM, per germline. V gave up 1 base and J gave up 4 bases, with 17 bases separating them. Written as DNA, the CDR3 is TGTGCCAGCAGTTTATTCTTTTGGCAGGGTCATTACAATGAGCAGTTCTTC. This encodes CASSLFFWQGHYNEQFF.

In this sample, this clonotype turned up many times. This sequence joins TRBV12-3 or TRBV12-4 and TRBJ2-3; no clear D. CDR3 length: 17 residues. Trimming pared 3 bases from V and 6 bases from J, leaving 22 bases between. The CDR3 DNA is TGTGCCAGCAGTTTGATTTCAAGCGTATTAGGGTCGGATACGCAGTATTTT. Translating it yields CASSLISSVLGSDTQYF.

This clonotype was found once. The gene calls are TRBV20-1 and TRBJ1-5; 7 bases are shared with TRBD1. CDR1 is DFQATT and CDR2 is SNEGSKA in the germline V gene (reference sequence). The CDR3 has 16 residues. Unmatched junction bases numbered 13, after V lost 4 bases and J lost 4 bases. In nucleotides, the CDR3 is TGCAGTGCTAAGAGACAGGGATTGTCGGGTAATCAGCCCCAGCATTTT. This codes for CSAKRQGLSGNQPQHF.

At least ten counts were recorded for this clonotype. CDR3 sequence: CASSRSGTLYEQYF. The CDR3 coding sequence is TGTGCCAGCAGTCGTAGCGGGACCCTCTACGAGCAGTACTTC. The chain couples TRBV6-2 or TRBV6-3 to TRBJ2-7; TRBD2 aligns across 8 bases. CDR1 and CDR2 (germline): MNHEY, SVGEGT. J lost 3 bases, V lost 5 bases, and 6 bases had no gene match. The CDR3 extends over 14 amino acids.